These T cell receptor beta chains were read from a single sample in a study of cytomegalovirus exposure and HLA in healthy donors. Repertoires were generated with immunoSEQ multiplex PCR, while TCRdb's copy carries only in-frame clones and drops some. The sample table includes around 150,000 clones. The sequenced material came from PBMCs. The receptor set was obtained from a woman aged 55-69 years in good health and CMV-seronegative. CDR3s include the opening cysteine and the closing phenylalanine or tryptophan. The order of the fields is V gene, J gene, D gene, CDR3 protein, CDR3 DNA. D genes are given only for firm matches.

>TRBV5-6|TRBJ1-4|.
CASSETGATTNEKLFF
TGTGCCAGCTCCGAAACGGGAGCCACAACTAATGAAAAACTGTTTTTT
>TRBV9|TRBJ1-5|.
CASSSSDNQPQHF
TGTGCCAGCAGCTCTAGCGATAATCAGCCCCAGCATTTT
>TRBV5-1|TRBJ1-1|TRBD1
CASSSDRLITEAFF
TGCGCCAGCAGCTCGGACAGGCTTATCACTGAAGCTTTCTTT
>TRBV7-2|TRBJ1-2|.
CASSLSLRVDYGYTF
TGTGCCAGCAGCTTATCTCTCAGGGTGGACTATGGCTACACCTTC
>TRBV15|TRBJ2-7|.
CATSNFQDEQYF
TGTGCCACCAGCAATTTCCAGGACGAGCAGTACTTC
>TRBV7-3|TRBJ1-2|TRBD1
CASSLLGGSGYTF
TGTGCCAGCAGCTTATTAGGGGGCTCCGGCTACACCTTC
>TRBV7-2|TRBJ1-2|.
CASSLGGGYGYTF
TGTGCCAGCAGCTTAGGGGGAGGCTATGGCTACACCTTC
>TRBV7-9|TRBJ2-3|.
CASSSRSADTQYF
TGTGCCAGCAGCAGTAGGAGCGCAGATACGCAGTATTTT
>TRBV11-2|TRBJ1-1|TRBD1
CASSMDRRYTEAFF
TGTGCCAGCAGCATGGACAGGAGGTACACTGAAGCTTTCTTT
>TRBV7-8|TRBJ2-1|TRBD2
CASSLGSFMTSGRAYNEQFF
TGTGCCAGCAGCTTAGGGTCATTTATGACCAGCGGGAGGGCCTACAATGAGCAGTTCTTC
>TRBV5-4|TRBJ1-6|.
CASSFDSSTSPLHF
TGTGCCAGCAGCTTCGACAGTAGCACTTCACCCCTCCACTTT
>TRBV7-2|TRBJ2-7|TRBD1
CASSPGQGGYEQYF
TGTGCCAGCAGCCCGGGACAGGGGGGGTACGAGCAGTACTTC
>TRBV9|TRBJ2-7|.
CASSEYTGNEQYF
TGTGCCAGCAGCGAATACACAGGGAACGAGCAGTACTTC
>TRBV7-2|TRBJ1-6|.
CASSANRDSPLHF
TGTGCCAGCAGCGCCAACAGGGATTCACCCCTCCACTTT
>TRBV18|TRBJ1-1|.
CASSPQAGSEAFF
TGTGCCAGCTCACCACAAGCAGGTTCCGAAGCTTTCTTT
>TRBV4-3|TRBJ1-1|TRBD1
CASRKGTGVGVTEAFF
TGCGCCAGCAGAAAGGGAACAGGGGTGGGCGTCACTGAAGCTTTCTTT
>TRBV27|TRBJ2-2|TRBD2
CASSSIGGANTGELFF
TGTGCCAGCAGTTCTATCGGGGGGGCGAACACCGGGGAGCTGTTTTTT
>TRBV7-9|TRBJ1-1|TRBD1
CASSLTQGARTEAFF
TGTGCCAGCAGCTTGACACAGGGGGCGCGTACTGAAGCTTTCTTT
>TRBV19|TRBJ2-5|TRBD1
CASSRAGTEETQYF
TGTGCCAGTAGTAGAGCCGGGACAGAAGAGACCCAGTACTTC
>TRBV27|TRBJ2-2|TRBD1
CASRLQGYTGELFF
TGTGCCAGCAGATTACAGGGGTACACCGGGGAGCTGTTTTTC
>TRBV2|TRBJ2-1|TRBD2
CASWGLAGDSSYNEQFF
TGTGCCAGCTGGGGACTAGCGGGAGATTCCTCCTACAATGAGCAGTTCTTC
>TRBV9|TRBJ2-7|TRBD1
CASSARPGQGTYEQYF
TGTGCCAGCAGCGCACGACCGGGACAGGGGACCTACGAGCAGTACTTC
>TRBV7-6|TRBJ2-2|TRBD2
CASSSLAGSNTGELFF
TGTGCCAGCAGCTCACTAGCGGGATCGAACACCGGGGAGCTGTTTTTT
>TRBV6-5|TRBJ2-6|.
CASSYSQSSGANVLTF
TGTGCCAGCAGTTACTCGCAGTCCTCTGGGGCCAACGTCCTGACTTTC
>TRBV5-1|TRBJ2-7|TRBD1
CASSAGQGVYEQYF
TGCGCCAGCAGCGCGGGACAGGGCGTCTACGAGCAGTACTTC
>TRBV11-1|TRBJ2-3|TRBD1
CASSADRVSTDTQYF
TGTGCCAGCAGCGCGGACAGGGTTAGCACAGATACGCAGTATTTT
>TRBV5-6|TRBJ2-7|TRBD2
CASSPTSGRAVYEQYF
TGTGCCAGCAGCCCGACTAGCGGGAGGGCCGTCTACGAGCAGTACTTC
>TRBV6-5|TRBJ1-5|.
CASGIRGSNQPQHF
TGTGCCAGCGGTATTAGAGGAAGCAATCAGCCCCAGCATTTT